This T cell receptor (beta chain) was captured by sequencing in a study of T cells after yellow fever vaccination. Study-wide points: Contaminants from the bulk population, in the form of abundant clonotypes, could be found in FACS-sorted repertoires. Among primary-vaccination clones, most reappeared after the booster, at roughly 96% for CD4 and more than 75% for CD8. The study found a weaker secondary response that peaked faster, day 5 versus 15.

The J segment lost 7 bases and the V segment lost 5 bases, leaving 9 bases of the junction unmatched. Germline V gene lookup returns CDR1 MNHEY and CDR2 SMNVEV (reference sequence). The length of the CDR3 is 15 residues. TCRdb ran MiXCR on the 5' RACE reads and lists one entry per CDR3 protein. The sample records 200,000 to 300,000 distinct CDR3 sequences, less than 7.5% being singletons. Remarks on this clonotype: Its antigen is still unknown.

The receptor was derived from a man under 40 who received the YFV17D yellow fever vaccine. The rearrangement links TRBV27 to TRBJ2-1; 9 bases are shared with TRBD2. The sample here was CD4+ T cells sorted from PBMCs, taken on the day of the yellow fever booster vaccination. CDR3 sequence (DNA): TGTGCCAGCAGTAGAGAGGCGCTAGCGGGGAATGAGCAGTTCTTC. Translated: CASSREALAGNEQFF.